This T cell receptor beta chain was profiled in a study of cytomegalovirus exposure and HLA in healthy donors. Study-wide points: The investigators catalogued 150 to 200 TCR beta chains as cytomegalovirus-associated. Common viral pathogens were later found to be apparently linked to several of the most significant clusters. Donors belonging to an Asian-associated ancestry cluster reportedly showed fewer N-insertions in productive TCRs than the 666-donor mean, according to what a later analysis found.

With regard to this clone: Its antigen is currently unknown.

13 Jbeta primers and 60 Vbeta primers were used for the PCR. In the source study's methods: Later, 80 million or so unique TCR beta chains were counted in an analysis, and roughly 11 million of them were shared. Assay: immunoSEQ multiplex PCR; the TCRdb copy retains only in-frame clones and omits some. V, J and clone size are taken as reported in that table, and D and trimming were inferred from the DNA itself. The table records about 60,000 clones, 77% of them present only once. Deletions cut 1 base from V and 6 bases from J, with 7 bases between. Germline CDR1 SGHTA, CDR2 FQGNSA. The CDR3 has 12 amino acids.

This TCR was recovered from a female donor in good health and CMV-seronegative. The sequencing input was PBMCs. J is TRBJ2-7 and V is TRBV7-2; D is unresolved. The CDR3 DNA reads TGTGCCAGCAGCTTAGATTGGGCCGAGCAGTACTTC. Protein product: CASSLDWAEQYF.